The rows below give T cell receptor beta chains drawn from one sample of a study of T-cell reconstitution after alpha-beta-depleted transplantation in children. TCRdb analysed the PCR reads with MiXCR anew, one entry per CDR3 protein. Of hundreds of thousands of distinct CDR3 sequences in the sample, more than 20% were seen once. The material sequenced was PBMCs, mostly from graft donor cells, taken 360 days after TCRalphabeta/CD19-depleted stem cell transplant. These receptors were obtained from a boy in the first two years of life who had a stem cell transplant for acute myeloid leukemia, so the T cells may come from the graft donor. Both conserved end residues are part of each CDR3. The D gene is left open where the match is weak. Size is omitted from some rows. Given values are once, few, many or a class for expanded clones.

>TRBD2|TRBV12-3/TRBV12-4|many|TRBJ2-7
CASSLVAGADEQYF
TGTGCCAGCAGTTTAGTAGCGGGGGCCGACGAGCAGTACTTC
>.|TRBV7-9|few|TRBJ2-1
CASIQPGPLPYNEQFF
TGTGCCAGCATCCAACCGGGACCCCTTCCTTACAATGAGCAGTTCTTC
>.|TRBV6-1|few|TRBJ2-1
CASASGASYNEQFF
TGTGCCAGCGCTTCAGGAGCCTCTTACAATGAGCAGTTCTTC
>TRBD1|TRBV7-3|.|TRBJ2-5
CASSSVDRPETQYF
TGTGCCAGCAGCTCCGTGGACAGGCCCGAGACCCAGTACTTC
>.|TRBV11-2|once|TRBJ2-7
CASSFTGTREEQYF
TGTGCCAGCAGCTTTACAGGCACACGGGAGGAGCAGTACTTC
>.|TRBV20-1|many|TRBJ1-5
CSAKSGDQPQHF
TGCAGTGCTAAAAGTGGGGATCAGCCCCAGCATTTT
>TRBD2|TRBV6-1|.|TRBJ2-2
CASSPSGANTGELFF
TGTGCCAGCAGTCCTAGCGGGGCGAACACCGGGGAGCTGTTTTTT
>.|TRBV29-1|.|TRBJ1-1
CSVTPQGNTEAFF
TGCAGCGTCACTCCACAGGGAAACACTGAAGCTTTCTTT
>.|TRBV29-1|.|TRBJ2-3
CSLRAGVGADTQYF
TGCAGCCTAAGGGCAGGGGTGGGGGCAGATACGCAGTATTTT
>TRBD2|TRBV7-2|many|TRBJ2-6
CASRRGGFSGANVLTF
TGTGCCAGCAGGCGGGGGGGATTCTCTGGGGCCAACGTCCTGACTTTC
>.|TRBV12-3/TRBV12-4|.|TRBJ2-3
CASSFCPPVTQYF
TGTGCCAGCAGTTTCTGTCCGCCAGTCACGCAGTATTTT
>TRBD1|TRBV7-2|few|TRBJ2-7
CASSLGPGGASYEQYF
TGTGCCAGCAGCTTAGGGCCAGGGGGCGCGTCCTACGAGCAGTACTTC
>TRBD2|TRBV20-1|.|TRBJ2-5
CSARGLARGSWETQYF
TGCAGTGCTAGAGGACTAGCCCGGGGTTCTTGGGAGACCCAGTACTTC
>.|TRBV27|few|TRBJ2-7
CASSLNRRAYEQYF
TGTGCCAGCAGTCTGAACAGGCGTGCCTACGAGCAGTACTTC
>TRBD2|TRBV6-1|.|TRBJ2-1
CASMGGRVRYNEQFF
TGTGCCAGCATGGGAGGGCGGGTTCGCTACAATGAGCAGTTCTTC
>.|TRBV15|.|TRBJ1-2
CATSRPPLLGGNGYTF
TGTGCCACCAGCAGACCCCCTTTATTAGGGGGGAATGGCTACACCTTC
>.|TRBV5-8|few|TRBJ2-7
CASSSSGAPSYEQYF
TGTGCCAGCAGCTCGTCGGGGGCTCCTTCCTACGAGCAGTACTTC
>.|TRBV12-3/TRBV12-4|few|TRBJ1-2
CASRLGSSGGVGDGYTF
TGTGCCAGCAGACTGGGATCCTCGGGGGGGGTCGGCGATGGCTACACCTTC
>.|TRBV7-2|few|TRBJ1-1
CASSLVHLNTEAFF
TGTGCCAGCAGCTTAGTACATTTGAACACTGAAGCTTTCTTT
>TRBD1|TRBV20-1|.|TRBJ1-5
CSASRRGQGQPQHF
TGCAGTGCTAGCCGCAGGGGGCAAGGACAGCCCCAGCATTTT
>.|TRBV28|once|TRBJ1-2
CASSLAREYGYTF
TGTGCCAGCAGTTTGGCTCGAGAATATGGCTACACCTTC
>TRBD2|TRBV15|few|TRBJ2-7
CATSRVPSGGSYEQYF
TGTGCCACCAGCAGAGTACCTAGCGGGGGTTCCTACGAGCAGTACTTC
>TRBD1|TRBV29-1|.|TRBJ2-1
CSDPGQGCNEQFF
TGCAGTGATCCGGGACAGGGATGTAATGAGCAGTTCTTC
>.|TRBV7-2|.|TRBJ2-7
CASSWTEKWSYEQYF
TGTGCCAGCAGCTGGACGGAGAAATGGTCCTACGAGCAGTACTTC
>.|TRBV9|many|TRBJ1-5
CASSVGRVNQPQHF
TGTGCCAGCAGCGTAGGCAGGGTGAATCAGCCCCAGCATTTT
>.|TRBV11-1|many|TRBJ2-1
CASSLAKTESNSYNEQFF
TGTGCCAGCAGCTTAGCTAAGACAGAATCAAACTCCTACAATGAGCAGTTCTTC
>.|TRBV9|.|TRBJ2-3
CASSVGAADTQYF
TGTGCCAGCAGCGTAGGGGCCGCAGATACGCAGTATTTT
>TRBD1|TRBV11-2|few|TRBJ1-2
CASSPPTFSSYEGANLGYTF
TGTGCCAGCAGCCCCCCTACTTTCTCCTCGTACGAGGGGGCAAATCTTGGCTACACCTTC
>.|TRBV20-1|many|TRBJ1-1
CSARGVWGADTEAFF
TGCAGTGCTAGAGGGGTTTGGGGCGCGGACACTGAAGCTTTCTTT
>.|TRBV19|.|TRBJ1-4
CASSLRTVSNEKLFF
TGTGCCAGTAGTCTGCGGACAGTTTCTAATGAAAAACTGTTTTTT
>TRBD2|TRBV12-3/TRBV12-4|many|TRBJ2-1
CASSPGTSGGDEQFF
TGTGCCAGCAGCCCCGGGACTAGCGGGGGCGATGAGCAGTTCTTC
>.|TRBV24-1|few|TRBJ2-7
CATSDISEQYF
TGTGCCACCAGTGATATTTCCGAGCAGTACTTC
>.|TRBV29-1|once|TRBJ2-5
CSVADGGAEAQETQYF
TGCAGCGTTGCCGATGGTGGGGCGGAGGCACAAGAGACCCAGTACTTC
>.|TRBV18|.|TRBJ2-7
CASSPRDRGDEQYF
TGTGCCAGCTCACCTCGGGACCGCGGTGACGAGCAGTACTTC
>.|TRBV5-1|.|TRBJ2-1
CASGGAGSYNEQFF
TGCGCCAGCGGGGGGGCAGGCTCCTACAATGAGCAGTTCTTC
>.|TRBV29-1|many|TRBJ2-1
CSVEERGSYNEQFF
TGCAGCGTTGAGGAGAGAGGCTCCTACAATGAGCAGTTCTTC
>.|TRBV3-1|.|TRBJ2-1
CASSFYLILQGPYNEQFF
TGTGCCAGCAGTTTTTATTTAATTCTGCAGGGGCCCTACAATGAGCAGTTCTTC
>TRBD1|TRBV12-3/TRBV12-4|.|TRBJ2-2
CASRSQGVTGELFF
TGTGCCAGCAGGTCCCAGGGGGTCACCGGGGAGCTGTTTTTT
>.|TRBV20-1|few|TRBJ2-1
CSARRGPSYNEQFF
TGCAGTGCTAGGCGGGGGCCCTCCTACAATGAGCAGTTCTTC
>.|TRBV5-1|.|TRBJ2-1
CASRTPVGVGNNEQFF
TGCGCCAGCAGGACCCCTGTGGGGGTCGGCAACAATGAGCAGTTCTTC
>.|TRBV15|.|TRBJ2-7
CATSRDWGTGRDGEQYF
TGTGCCACCAGCAGAGATTGGGGTACTGGCAGGGATGGCGAGCAGTACTTC
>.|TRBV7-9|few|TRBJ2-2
CASHTGELFF
TGTGCCAGTCACACCGGGGAGCTGTTTTTT
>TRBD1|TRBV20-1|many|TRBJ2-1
CSALYGTAGNEQFF
TGCAGTGCCCTATACGGGACAGCAGGCAATGAGCAGTTCTTC
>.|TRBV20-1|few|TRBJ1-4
CSARARDLWVATNEKLFF
TGCAGTGCTAGAGCCCGGGACCTTTGGGTTGCAACTAATGAAAAACTGTTTTTT
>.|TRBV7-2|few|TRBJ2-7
CASSLGEPYEQYF
TGTGCCAGCAGCTTAGGGGAGCCCTACGAGCAGTACTTC
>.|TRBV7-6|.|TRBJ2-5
CASNPLGEETQYF
TGTGCCAGCAACCCACTTGGGGAGGAGACCCAGTACTTC
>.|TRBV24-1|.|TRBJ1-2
CATSDPGVYGYTF
TGTGCCACCAGTGACCCAGGGGTCTATGGCTACACCTTC
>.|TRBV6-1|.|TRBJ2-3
CAITQGPPPTTDTQYF
TGTGCCATTACCCAGGGGCCACCACCGACCACAGATACGCAGTATTTT
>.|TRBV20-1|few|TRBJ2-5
CSAVSGVQETQYF
TGCAGTGCCGTAAGTGGAGTGCAAGAGACCCAGTACTTC
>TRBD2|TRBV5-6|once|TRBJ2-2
CASSPLAGISTGELFF
TGTGCCAGCAGCCCCCTAGCGGGGATATCAACCGGGGAGCTGTTTTTT
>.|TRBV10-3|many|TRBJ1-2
CAIRSLDGYTF
TGTGCCATCAGGTCGTTAGATGGCTACACCTTC
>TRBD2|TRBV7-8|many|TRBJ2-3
CASSLYRSSGGTDTQYF
TGTGCCAGCAGCTTATATAGGTCCAGCGGGGGCACAGATACGCAGTATTTT
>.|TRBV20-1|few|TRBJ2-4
CSARDPTGRVAKNIQYF
TGCAGTGCTAGAGACCCGACAGGGAGGGTAGCCAAAAACATTCAGTACTTC
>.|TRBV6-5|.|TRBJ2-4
CASSYGYPAKNIQYF
TGTGCCAGCAGTTACGGCTACCCAGCCAAAAACATTCAGTACTTC
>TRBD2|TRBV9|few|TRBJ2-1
CASSVSLAGGPADAEQFF
TGTGCCAGCAGCGTCTCTCTAGCGGGGGGCCCGGCTGACGCTGAGCAGTTCTTC
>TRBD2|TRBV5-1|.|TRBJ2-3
CASSPTAGEIYTQYF
TGCGCCAGCAGCCCTACGGCGGGGGAAATATATACGCAGTATTTT
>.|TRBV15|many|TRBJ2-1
CATTLGVYNEQFF
TGTGCCACCACCCTTGGGGTCTACAATGAGCAGTTCTTC
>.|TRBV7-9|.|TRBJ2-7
CASSSGQFYEQYF
TGTGCCAGCAGCTCCGGACAGTTTTACGAGCAGTACTTC
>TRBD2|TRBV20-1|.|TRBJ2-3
CSARDSRASGTDTQYF
TGCAGTGCTAGAGATTCGAGGGCTAGCGGTACAGATACGCAGTATTTT
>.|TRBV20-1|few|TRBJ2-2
CSARGPTENTGELFF
TGCAGTGCTAGAGGGCCTACAGAGAACACCGGGGAGCTGTTTTTT